Listed below are T cell receptor beta chains from one sample, sequenced in a study of blood T cell repertoires in COVID-19. Repertoires were generated with immunoSEQ multiplex PCR, while TCRdb's copy carries only in-frame clones and drops some. The table has more than 95,000 clones, 91% seen once. Sequencing input: peripheral blood. The receptors come from a human donor in a cohort sampled during active COVID-19. The CDR3 runs from the conserved cysteine through the conserved F or W. The order of the fields is clone size, J gene, V gene, D gene, CDR3 protein, CDR3 DNA. D genes are given only for firm matches. Clone size is stated in some rows and not others, as once, few, many or a class when expanded.

- | TRBJ2-3 | TRBV27 | TRBD1 | CASSPGQVSGDTQYF | TGTGCCAGCAGTCCGGGACAGGTCTCAGGGGATACGCAGTATTTT
- | TRBJ2-3 | TRBV10-2 | - | CASSEERGTDTQYF | TGCGCCAGCAGTGAGGAGCGGGGCACAGATACGCAGTATTTT
once | TRBJ1-4 | TRBV7-2 | TRBD1 | CASSLDRDGEKLFF | TGTGCCAGCAGTCTCGACAGGGACGGTGAAAAACTGTTTTTT
- | TRBJ1-1 | TRBV18 | - | CASSRSTEMNTEAFF | TGTGCCAGCTCACGGTCGACAGAGATGAACACTGAAGCTTTCTTT
- | TRBJ1-2 | TRBV9 | TRBD1 | CASNPGQTLYGYTF | TGTGCCAGCAACCCGGGACAGACACTCTATGGCTACACCTTC
- | TRBJ2-7 | TRBV6-5 | - | CASSASWGRGYEQYF | TGTGCCAGCAGCGCGTCGTGGGGCCGAGGATACGAGCAGTACTTC
- | TRBJ1-1 | TRBV7-9 | TRBD1 | CASSLPSDRGESEAFF | TGTGCCAGCAGCCTTCCCTCGGACAGGGGGGAATCTGAAGCTTTCTTT
- | TRBJ1-2 | TRBV3-1/TRBV3-2 | TRBD1 | CASSQTGGNGYTF | TGTGCCAGCAGCCAAACAGGGGGAAATGGCTACACCTTC
few | TRBJ1-6 | TRBV6-2/TRBV6-3 | - | CASSYGQGYSPLHF | TGTGCCAGCAGTTACGGCCAGGGCTATTCACCCCTCCACTTT
once | TRBJ2-7 | TRBV9 | TRBD1 | CASSVEGQGYEQYF | TGTGCCAGCAGCGTAGAAGGACAGGGGTACGAGCAGTACTTC
- | TRBJ2-2 | TRBV6-5 | - | CASRQGDTGELFF | TGTGCCAGCAGACAGGGAGACACCGGGGAGCTGTTTTTT
- | TRBJ1-5 | TRBV7-2 | - | CASSLVEGNQPQHF | TGTGCCAGCAGCTTAGTGGAGGGCAATCAGCCCCAGCATTTT
- | TRBJ1-2 | TRBV4-3 | TRBD1 | CASSPGTGDYGYTF | TGCGCCAGCAGTCCCGGGACAGGGGACTATGGCTACACCTTC
- | TRBJ1-2 | TRBV7-2 | - | CASSLAANSFF | TGTGCCAGCAGCTTAGCGGCTAACAGCTTCTTC
few | TRBJ2-1 | TRBV14 | TRBD2 | CASSQDKTSGGNYNEQFF | TGTGCCAGCAGCCAAGACAAGACTAGCGGGGGGAACTACAATGAGCAGTTCTTC
- | TRBJ1-2 | TRBV4-3 | - | CASSQDWAGSNYGYTF | TGCGCCAGCAGCCAAGATTGGGCAGGTTCTAACTATGGCTACACCTTC
- | TRBJ2-7 | TRBV7-2 | TRBD2 | CASSSLAGGPDEQYF | TGTGCCAGCAGCTCGCTAGCGGGAGGGCCGGACGAGCAGTACTTC
- | TRBJ2-7 | TRBV7-2 | - | CASIGGRGRFYEQYF | TGTGCCAGCATAGGGGGGAGGGGGAGGTTCTACGAGCAGTACTTC
- | TRBJ1-5 | TRBV7-8 | - | CASSLSGVYQPQHF | TGTGCCAGCAGCTTATCAGGGGTGTATCAGCCCCAGCATTTT
once | TRBJ2-1 | TRBV15 | - | CATASRDSPLHEQFF | TGTGCCACCGCATCCCGGGACTCCCCTCTCCATGAGCAGTTCTTC
- | TRBJ2-2 | TRBV19 | TRBD1 | CASSLYSGTGNTGELFF | TGTGCCAGTAGTCTATATTCCGGGACAGGGAACACCGGGGAGCTGTTTTTT
- | TRBJ1-1 | TRBV19 | - | CASTPWGGETEAFF | TGTGCCAGTACCCCCTGGGGGGGCGAAACTGAAGCTTTCTTT
- | TRBJ1-3 | TRBV28 | - | CASTKWAGSIGNTIYF | TGTGCCAGCACCAAGTGGGCAGGGTCGATCGGAAACACCATATATTTT
- | TRBJ2-7 | TRBV9 | TRBD1 | CASSRDSRYEQYF | TGTGCCAGCAGCCGGGACAGTCGGTACGAGCAGTACTTC
- | TRBJ1-2 | TRBV5-1 | - | CASSSPSTGPSIYGYTF | TGCGCCAGCAGCTCACCTTCGACAGGCCCGTCAATCTATGGCTACACCTTC
- | TRBJ2-7 | TRBV10-1 | - | CASSEAGRTSEQYF | TGCGCCAGCAGTGAAGCAGGGAGGACATCCGAGCAGTACTTC
- | TRBJ1-4 | TRBV19 | - | CASSPRTTAEKLFF | TGTGCCAGTAGCCCACGGACTACCGCGGAAAAACTGTTTTTT
- | TRBJ2-5 | TRBV6-5 | TRBD1 | CASRTDRGRKTQYF | TGTGCCAGCAGAACCGACAGGGGTAGAAAGACCCAGTACTTC
- | TRBJ1-1 | TRBV28 | - | CASSSNRFPKAFF | TGTGCCAGCAGTTCCAACAGGTTCCCGAAAGCTTTCTTT
- | TRBJ1-3 | TRBV5-6 | - | CASSIGQNSGNTIYF | TGTGCCAGCAGCATCGGACAGAACTCTGGAAACACCATATATTTT
- | TRBJ1-1 | TRBV12-3/TRBV12-4 | TRBD1 | CASSFSGGTEAFF | TGTGCCAGCAGTTTTTCAGGGGGCACTGAAGCTTTCTTT
- | TRBJ1-2 | TRBV5-1 | - | CASSLGVDGYTF | TGCGCCAGCAGCCTAGGGGTGGATGGCTACACCTTC
- | TRBJ2-3 | TRBV4-1 | TRBD2 | CASSQAASLAGGTDTQYF | TGCGCCAGCAGCCAAGCTGCCTCACTAGCGGGGGGGACGGATACGCAGTATTTT
- | TRBJ2-4 | TRBV5-1 | - | CASSFPGLKNIQYF | TGCGCCAGCAGCTTCCCAGGCCTCAAAAACATTCAGTACTTC
- | TRBJ2-3 | TRBV2 | - | CASSYQDTQYF | TGTGCCAGCAGCTACCAAGATACGCAGTATTTT
- | TRBJ2-4 | TRBV15 | - | CATSRDRPTQNIQYF | TGTGCCACCAGCAGAGACAGGCCTACGCAGAACATTCAGTACTTC
- | TRBJ2-7 | TRBV20-1 | - | CSVPSGVEQYF | TGCAGTGTGCCTTCCGGGGTCGAGCAGTACTTC
- | TRBJ2-5 | TRBV4-2 | - | CASSQDLGTRETQYF | TGTGCCAGCAGCCAAGATTTGGGGACAAGAGAGACCCAGTACTTC
- | TRBJ2-1 | TRBV19 | - | CASSMITSYNEQFF | TGTGCCAGTAGTATGATTACTTCCTACAATGAGCAGTTCTTC
- | TRBJ2-5 | TRBV7-2 | - | CASSPGRGHVTQYF | TGTGCCAGCAGCCCCGGTCGGGGTCACGTGACCCAGTACTTC
- | TRBJ1-2 | TRBV6-2/TRBV6-3 | - | CASSYSHLPDYGYTF | TGTGCCAGCAGTTACTCCCACTTACCGGACTATGGCTACACCTTC
- | TRBJ2-7 | TRBV19 | - | CASSMTAYEQYF | TGTGCCAGTAGTATGACAGCCTACGAGCAGTACTTC
- | TRBJ2-7 | TRBV24-1 | TRBD1 | CATSPGTGDSYEQYF | TGTGCCACCAGTCCAGGGACAGGGGATTCCTACGAGCAGTACTTC
- | TRBJ2-5 | TRBV5-4 | - | CASSVTRETQYF | TGTGCCAGCAGCGTCACTAGGGAGACCCAGTACTTC
- | TRBJ2-7 | TRBV3-1/TRBV3-2 | TRBD1 | CASSQPQGTGISYEQYF | TGTGCCAGCAGCCAGCCCCAGGGGACAGGGATCTCCTACGAGCAGTACTTC
- | TRBJ2-5 | TRBV15 | TRBD2 | CATSSGLAGPGETQYF | TGTGCCACCAGCAGTGGACTAGCGGGGCCCGGGGAGACCCAGTACTTC
- | TRBJ1-1 | TRBV27 | - | CASSLQGLTEAFF | TGTGCCAGCAGCCTACAAGGACTCACTGAAGCTTTCTTT
- | TRBJ2-1 | TRBV5-1 | TRBD1 | CASSLAAGGSYNEQFF | TGCGCCAGCAGCTTGGCCGCAGGGGGCTCCTACAATGAGCAGTTCTTC
- | TRBJ1-1 | TRBV12-3/TRBV12-4 | - | CASRQGLNTEAFF | TGTGCCAGCAGACAGGGACTGAACACTGAAGCTTTCTTT
- | TRBJ2-2 | TRBV28 | TRBD2 | CATDRTSGRALGGELFF | TGTGCCACCGATCGGACTAGCGGGAGGGCCTTGGGCGGGGAGCTGTTTTTT
- | TRBJ2-1 | TRBV9 | TRBD2 | CASSVASGYNEQFF | TGTGCCAGCAGCGTAGCTAGCGGCTACAATGAGCAGTTCTTC